The source of this T cell receptor beta chain is a study of Ad26.COV2.S vaccination and SARS-CoV-2 variants. Turning to the study itself: The authors gave Ad26.COV2.S intramuscularly, either once or twice 56 days apart. Study-wide points: Compared with placebo recipients, vaccine recipients had higher spike-specific TCR breadth. Estimates derived from TCR breadth and depth analyses may have underestimated total T cell responses.

The germline V gene encodes CDR1 SGHDT and CDR2 YYEEEE. CDR3 length: 15 amino acids. With 3 bases clipped from V and 2 bases from J, the junction kept 4 bases outside the gene matches. Treatment in this sample: around 19 received Ad26.COV2.S at low or high dose, single or two shots; about 5 received placebo; per-sample allocation not given. All samples were drawn on day 63, counting from the first vaccine or placebo injection. The sample came from a Boston adult aged 18-55 years. Details on this clone: The antigen remains undetermined.

Measured with immunoSEQ multiplex PCR; TCRdb has only the in-frame clones, and not every one. The data hold 300,000 to 350,000 clones, with around 89% observed a single time. The input for sequencing was peripheral blood, taken in a trial of Ad26.COV2.S vaccine versus placebo. The J gene is TRBJ2-2, the V gene TRBV5-6; 7 nucleotides line up with TRBD1. The source of this sequence is a person aged 18-65 years who received the Ad26.COV2.S COVID-19 vaccine or a placebo. As DNA, the CDR3 is TGTGCCAGCAGCTATGACAGGGTAAACACCGGGGAGCTGTTTTTT. Encoded protein: CASSYDRVNTGELFF.